This T cell receptor (beta chain) was sequenced during a study of Ad26.COV2.S vaccination and SARS-CoV-2 variants. Indicated treatment: some 20 received Ad26.COV2.S at low or high dose, single or two shots; several received placebo; per-sample allocation not given. Sampling took place 63 days after the first vaccine or placebo injection. Donation was by an adult aged 18-55 years who was in Boston. The shot given was an Ad26 vector that makes Wuhan-strain SARS-CoV-2 spike. Germline V gene lookup returns CDR1 GTSNPN and CDR2 SVGIG (reference sequence). The V end was cut by 2 bases, the J end by 1 base, with 11 bases between. The CDR3 runs 14 residues. As concerns this clone: Its antigen is currently unknown.

Libraries were prepared by immunoSEQ multiplex PCR; TCRdb keeps only in-frame clonotypes and omits some of them. The sample has roughly 400,000 clones; approximately 92% are singletons. General study points: Placebo recipients had lower spike-specific TCR breadth than vaccine recipients. TCR breadth and depth estimates may have understated total T cell responses.

This rearrangement joins TRBV30 to TRBJ1-1; no clear D gene. This specimen was peripheral blood, taken in a trial of Ad26.COV2.S vaccine versus placebo. The sequence was obtained from a person between 18 and 65 years old who received the Ad26.COV2.S COVID-19 vaccine or a placebo. As DNA, the CDR3 is TGTGCCTGGAGTCGGGAGGATCAGAACACTGAAGCTTTCTTT. Amino acids: CAWSREDQNTEAFF.